This T cell receptor (beta chain) was recorded in a study of blood T cell repertoires in COVID-19. Study context: Samples representing acute and convalescent COVID-19 were sourced from the United States, Italy and Spain. PBMCs, B-cell-depleted T cells, or T cells were the source of the cDNA or gDNA that made up the material.

Germline V lookup: CDR1 MGHRA, CDR2 YSYEKL. This CDR3 comprises 14 residues. V gave up 4 bases and J gave up 5 bases; unmatched junction bases: 5. Original analysis: From reference gene primer amplification, estimates of nucleated cell counts were derived. TCRdb keeps only in-frame clones here, not all; method: immunoSEQ multiplex PCR. From that table come the V and J calls and clone size; the DNA was used to work out D and trimming. The profile covers hundreds of thousands of clones, with more than 80% appearing a single time and under 4% taken by the ten largest. Seattle patients were enrolled while actively infected and followed longitudinally.

Material: peripheral blood. The receptor comes from a young woman with COVID-19, enrolled during active disease. The rearrangement links TRBV4-1 to TRBJ1-1, with 9 bases aligning to TRBD1. In nucleotides, the CDR3 is TGCGCCAGCAGCCGCAAGACAGGGGGAACTGAAGCTTTCTTT. Translated: CASSRKTGGTEAFF.